A single sample is the source of the 5 T cell receptor beta chains below, sequenced in a study of regulatory T cells in long-lasting Graves disease. CDR3 regions were amplified by Arm-PCR using iRepertoire HTBI primers to build TCR beta libraries. TCRdb reprocessed the multiplex PCR reads with MiXCR, giving one entry per CDR3 protein. The table has hundreds of thousands of distinct CDR3 sequences, over 20% seen once. Time point given: persistent/refractory GD, antithyroid drugs over 5 years with positive TRAb. PBMC RNA was the source of the TCR library. This sample comprised peripheral blood mononuclear cells (PBMCs), obtained when the disease was refractory, from a patient treated with antithyroid drugs. These receptors were obtained from a female donor with Graves disease.

V and J are TRBV20-1 and TRBJ2-7; D gene ambiguous. Germline V lookup: CDR1 DFQATT, CDR2 SNEGSKA (reference sequence). Between the trimmed V and J ends, which lost 5 bases and 3 bases, there was a span of 14 bases. CDR3 length: 13 amino acids. In DNA form, the CDR3 reads TGCAGTGCTGGGCCTCCGGGCCACTACGAGCAGTACTTC. The encoded protein is CSAGPPGHYEQYF.

This clonotype was seen many times. V is TRBV3-1 and J is TRBJ1-1, with 9 bases lining up with TRBD1. From germline, CDR1 is LGHDT and CDR2 YNNKEL (reference sequence). V dropped 0 bases and J dropped 9; count of bases not matched to a gene: 5. CDR3 length: 14 amino acids. The CDR3 DNA sequence: TGTGCCAGCAGCCAAGAGGCGGGACAGGGACAAGCTTTCTTT. Protein sequence: CASSQEAGQGQAFF.

This clonotype was seen at least ten times. This chain links TRBV11-2 with TRBJ2-7, with TRBD2 matching 7 bases. There are 15 residues in the CDR3. The germline V gene encodes CDR1 SGHAT and CDR2 FQNNGV. V shed 6 bases, J shed 5 bases, and the junction held 13 bases outside the gene matches. The CDR3 reads CASSLGRELINEQYF. The CDR3 bases are TGTGCCAGCAGTCTCGGGCGGGAGCTAATAAACGAGCAGTACTTC.

This clonotype came up many times. The V and J genes are TRBV28 and TRBJ2-2; weak D call: TRBD2 (5 bases). The CDR3 has 14 amino acids. Trimming cost V 4 bases and J 0 bases, with 6 bases left between them. Germline assignment: CDR1 MDHEN and CDR2 SYDVKM. CDR3 nucleotides: TGTGCCAGCAGTTACGGGGCGAACACCGGGGAGCTGTTTTTT. Amino acids: CASSYGANTGELFF.

Many counts were recorded for this clonotype. The chain recombines TRBV14 with TRBJ2-5; 7 bases align to TRBD2. The CDR3 is 17 residues long. In germline, CDR1 is SGHDN, CDR2 FVKESK. The V gene end was trimmed by 3 bases and the J gene end by 3 bases; junction bases not matched to a gene: 13. The CDR3 sequence is CASSQLSGAGEKETQYF. The CDR3 DNA is TGTGCCAGCAGCCAGCTGTCTGGCGCGGGAGAGAAAGAGACCCAGTACTTC. The full variable domain, completed using reference TRBV14 and TRBJ2-5, is EAGVTQFPSHSVIEKGQTVTLRCDPISGHDNLYWYRRVMGKEIKFLLHFVKESKQDESGMPNNRFLAERTGGTYSTLKVQPAELEDSGVYFCASSQLSGAGEKETQYFGPGTRLLVL.